This T cell receptor (beta chain) was captured in a study of blood T cell repertoires in COVID-19. Study at large: Both acute and convalescent COVID-19 samples were obtained from the United States, Italy and Spain. The cDNA or gDNA used as material had been derived from T cells, B-cell-depleted T cells, or PBMCs.

Libraries were prepared by immunoSEQ multiplex PCR; TCRdb keeps only in-frame clonotypes and omits some of them. The sample has 60,000 to 70,000 clones, 70% to 90% seen once; the top ten hold approximately 15%. The CDR3 is 17 residues long. V lost 4 bases and J 2 bases, leaving 19 bases between the germline ends. CDR1 MNHEY and CDR2 SMNVEV come from the germline V gene (reference sequence). The sequence derives from a man aged 40-49 years with COVID-19, enrolled during active disease. The V call is TRBV27, the J call TRBJ2-3; possible D gene TRBD2, 6 bases. Sequencing was done on a sample of peripheral blood. This chain's CDR3 is CASSSSLFSGHTDTQYF. CDR3 in DNA: TGTGCCAGCAGTTCCTCCCTTTTTAGCGGCCACACAGATACGCAGTATTTT.